This TCR beta chain was recovered during a study of cytomegalovirus exposure and HLA in healthy donors. Germline CDR1 is SQVTM and CDR2 is ANQGSEA. Trimming stripped 4 bases from V and 1 base from J, with 10 bases between. CDR3 size: 14 residues. PCR amplification relied on 60 Vbeta primers (plus 13 Jbeta primers). Measured with immunoSEQ multiplex PCR; TCRdb has only the in-frame clones, and not every one. The sample records 80,000 or so clones, around 70% being singletons. The sample consisted of PBMCs. The source of this sequence is a woman aged 40 to 55 in good health and CMV-seropositive. The chain links TRBV29-1 to TRBJ1-4; no clear D. CDR3 in amino acids: CSVGLGGTNEKLFF. The CDR3, as DNA: TGCAGCGTTGGACTTGGAGGAACTAATGAAAAACTGTTTTTT.